This T cell receptor beta chain was captured in a study of cytomegalovirus exposure and HLA in healthy donors. Study in general: The 90 to 150 validation repertoires used the same platform as the 666 first-cohort repertoires, a later analysis reported.

Study observations and caveats: Under in vitro conditions, three CMV-associated chains were confirmed as specific for CMV antigens. Associated with cytomegalovirus, according to the listing, were 150 to 200 TCR beta chains.

Assay: immunoSEQ multiplex PCR; the TCRdb copy retains only in-frame clones and omits some. The sample has fewer than 200,000 clones; about nine tenths are singletons. The J segment lost 6 bases and the V segment lost 7 bases, leaving 7 bases of the junction unmatched. This CDR3 spans 13 amino acids. From germline, CDR1 is MNHEY and CDR2 SVGAGI. As to this clone: What it recognizes is unknown.

The receptor was derived from a woman between 18 and 29 years old in good health and CMV-seropositive. Sequencing input: PBMCs. The chain recombines TRBV6-5 with TRBJ2-7; 9 bases line up with TRBD2. The CDR3 is CASIEAGGSEQYF. As DNA, the CDR3 is TGTGCCAGCATCGAAGCGGGAGGTTCCGAGCAGTACTTC.